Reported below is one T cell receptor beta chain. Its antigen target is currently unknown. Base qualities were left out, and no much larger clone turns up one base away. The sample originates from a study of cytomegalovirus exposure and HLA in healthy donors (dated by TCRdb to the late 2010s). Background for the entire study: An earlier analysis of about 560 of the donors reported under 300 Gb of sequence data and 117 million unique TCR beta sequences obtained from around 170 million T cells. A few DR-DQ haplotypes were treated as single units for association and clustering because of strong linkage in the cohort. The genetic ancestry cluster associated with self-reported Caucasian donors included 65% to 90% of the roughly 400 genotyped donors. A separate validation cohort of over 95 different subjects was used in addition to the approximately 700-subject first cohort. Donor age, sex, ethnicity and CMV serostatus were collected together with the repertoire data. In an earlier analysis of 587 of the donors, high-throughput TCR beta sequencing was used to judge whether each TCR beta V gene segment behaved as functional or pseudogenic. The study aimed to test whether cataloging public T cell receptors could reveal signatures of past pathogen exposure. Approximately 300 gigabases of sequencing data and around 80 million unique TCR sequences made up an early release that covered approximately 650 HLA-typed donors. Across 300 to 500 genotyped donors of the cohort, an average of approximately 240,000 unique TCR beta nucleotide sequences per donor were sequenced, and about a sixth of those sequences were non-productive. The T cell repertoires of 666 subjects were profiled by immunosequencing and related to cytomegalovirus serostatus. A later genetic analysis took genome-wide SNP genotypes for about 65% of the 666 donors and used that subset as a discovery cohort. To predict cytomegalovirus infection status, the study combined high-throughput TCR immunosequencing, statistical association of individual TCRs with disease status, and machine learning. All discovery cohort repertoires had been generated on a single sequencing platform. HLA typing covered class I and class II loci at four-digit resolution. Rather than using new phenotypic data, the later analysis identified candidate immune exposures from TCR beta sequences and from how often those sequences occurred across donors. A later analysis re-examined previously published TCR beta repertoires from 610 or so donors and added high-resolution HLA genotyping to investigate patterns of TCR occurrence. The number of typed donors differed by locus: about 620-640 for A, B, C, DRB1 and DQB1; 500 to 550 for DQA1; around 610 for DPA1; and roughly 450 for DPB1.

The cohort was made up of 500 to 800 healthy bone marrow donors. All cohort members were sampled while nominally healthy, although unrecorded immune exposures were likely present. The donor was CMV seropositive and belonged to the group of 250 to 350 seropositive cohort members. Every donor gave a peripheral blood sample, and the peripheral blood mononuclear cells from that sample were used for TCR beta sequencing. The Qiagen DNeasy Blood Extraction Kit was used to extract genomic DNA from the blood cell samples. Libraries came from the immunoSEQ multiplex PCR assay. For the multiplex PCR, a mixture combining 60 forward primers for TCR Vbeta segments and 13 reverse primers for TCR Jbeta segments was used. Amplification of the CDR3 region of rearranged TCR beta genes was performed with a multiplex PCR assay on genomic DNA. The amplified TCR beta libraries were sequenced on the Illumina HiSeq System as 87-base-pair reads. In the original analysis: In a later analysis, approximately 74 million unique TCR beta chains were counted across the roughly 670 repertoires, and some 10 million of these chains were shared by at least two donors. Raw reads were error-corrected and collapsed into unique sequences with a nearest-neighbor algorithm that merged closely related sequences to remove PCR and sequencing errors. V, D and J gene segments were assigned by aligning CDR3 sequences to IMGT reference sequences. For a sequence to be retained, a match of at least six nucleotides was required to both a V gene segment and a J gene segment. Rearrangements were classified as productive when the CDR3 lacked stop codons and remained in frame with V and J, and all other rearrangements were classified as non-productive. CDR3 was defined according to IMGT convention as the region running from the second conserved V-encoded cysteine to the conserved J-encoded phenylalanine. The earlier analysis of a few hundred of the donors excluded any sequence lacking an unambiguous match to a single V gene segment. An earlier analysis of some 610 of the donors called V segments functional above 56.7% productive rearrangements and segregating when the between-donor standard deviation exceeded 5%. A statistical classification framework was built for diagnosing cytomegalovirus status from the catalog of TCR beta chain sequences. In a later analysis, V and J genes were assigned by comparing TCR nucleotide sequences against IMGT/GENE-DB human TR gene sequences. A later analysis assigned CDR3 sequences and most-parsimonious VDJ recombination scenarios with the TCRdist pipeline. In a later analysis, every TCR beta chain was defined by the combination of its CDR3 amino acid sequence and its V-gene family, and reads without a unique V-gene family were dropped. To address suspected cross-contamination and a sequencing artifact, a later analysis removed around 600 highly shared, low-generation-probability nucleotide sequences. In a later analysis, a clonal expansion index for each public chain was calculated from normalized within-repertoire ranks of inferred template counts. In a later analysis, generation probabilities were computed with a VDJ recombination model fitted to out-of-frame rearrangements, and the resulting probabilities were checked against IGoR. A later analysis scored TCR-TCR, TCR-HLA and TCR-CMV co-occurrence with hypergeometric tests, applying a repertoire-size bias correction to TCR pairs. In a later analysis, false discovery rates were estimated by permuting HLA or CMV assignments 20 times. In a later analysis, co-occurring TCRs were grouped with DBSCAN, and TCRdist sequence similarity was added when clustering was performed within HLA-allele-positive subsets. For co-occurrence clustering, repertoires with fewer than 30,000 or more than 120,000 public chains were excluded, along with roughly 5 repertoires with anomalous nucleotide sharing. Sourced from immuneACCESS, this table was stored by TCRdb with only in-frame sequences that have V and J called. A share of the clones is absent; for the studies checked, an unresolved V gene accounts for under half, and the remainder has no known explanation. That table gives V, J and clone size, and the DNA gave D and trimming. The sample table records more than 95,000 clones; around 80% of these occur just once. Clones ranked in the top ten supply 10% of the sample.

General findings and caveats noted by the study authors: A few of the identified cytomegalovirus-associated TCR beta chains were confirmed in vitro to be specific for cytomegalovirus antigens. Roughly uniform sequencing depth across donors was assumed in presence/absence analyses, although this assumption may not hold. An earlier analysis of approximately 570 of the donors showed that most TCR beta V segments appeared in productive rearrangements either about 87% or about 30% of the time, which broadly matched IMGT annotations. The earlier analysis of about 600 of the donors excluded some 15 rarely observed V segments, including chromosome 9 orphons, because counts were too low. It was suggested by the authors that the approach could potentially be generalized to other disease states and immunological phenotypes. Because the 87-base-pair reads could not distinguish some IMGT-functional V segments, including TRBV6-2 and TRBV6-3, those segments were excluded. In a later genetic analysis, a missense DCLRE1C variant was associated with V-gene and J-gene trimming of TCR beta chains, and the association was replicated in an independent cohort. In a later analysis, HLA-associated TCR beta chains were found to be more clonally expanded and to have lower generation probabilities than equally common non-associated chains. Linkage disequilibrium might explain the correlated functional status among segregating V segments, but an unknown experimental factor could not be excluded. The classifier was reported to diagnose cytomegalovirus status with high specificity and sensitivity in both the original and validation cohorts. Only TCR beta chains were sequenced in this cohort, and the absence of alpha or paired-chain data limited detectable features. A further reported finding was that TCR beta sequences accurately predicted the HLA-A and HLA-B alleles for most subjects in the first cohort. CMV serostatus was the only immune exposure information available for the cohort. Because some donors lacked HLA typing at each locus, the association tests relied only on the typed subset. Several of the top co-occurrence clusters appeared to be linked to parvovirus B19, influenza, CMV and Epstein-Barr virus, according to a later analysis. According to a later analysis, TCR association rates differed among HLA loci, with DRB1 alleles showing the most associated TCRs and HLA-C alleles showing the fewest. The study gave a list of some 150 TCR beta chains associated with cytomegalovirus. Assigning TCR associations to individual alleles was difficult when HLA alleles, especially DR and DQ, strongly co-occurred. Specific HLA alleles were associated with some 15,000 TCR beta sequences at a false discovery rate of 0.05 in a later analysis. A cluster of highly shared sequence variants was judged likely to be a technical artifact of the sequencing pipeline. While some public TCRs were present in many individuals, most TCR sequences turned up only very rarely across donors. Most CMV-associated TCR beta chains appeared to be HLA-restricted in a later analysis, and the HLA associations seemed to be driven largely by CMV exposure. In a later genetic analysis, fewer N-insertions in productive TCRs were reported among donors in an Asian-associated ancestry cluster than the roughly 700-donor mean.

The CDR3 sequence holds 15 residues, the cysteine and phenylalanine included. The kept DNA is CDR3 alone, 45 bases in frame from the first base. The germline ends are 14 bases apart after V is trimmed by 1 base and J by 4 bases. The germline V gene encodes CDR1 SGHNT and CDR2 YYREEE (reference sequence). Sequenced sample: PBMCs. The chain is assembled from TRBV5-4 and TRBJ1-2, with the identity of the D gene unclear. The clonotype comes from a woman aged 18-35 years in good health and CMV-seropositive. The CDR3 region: CASSLSINTIYGYTF. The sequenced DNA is TGTGCCAGCAGCTTGTCGATAAACACGATCTATGGCTACACCTTC.